This TCR beta chain is from a study of graft-versus-host responses after intestinal transplantation. Turning to the study itself: Each recipient received anti-thymocyte globulin induction, then tacrolimus and steroids for 2 to 3 years.

Germline assignment: CDR1 SGHRS and CDR2 YFSETQ. CDR3 length equals 14 residues. Trimming left V 3 bases short and J 3 bases short, with 12 bases between. Here immunoSEQ multiplex PCR was the method, and the copy in TCRdb shows in-frame clones only, minus some. The profile shows some 150,000 clones, about 93% of them singletons. Overall study results and limits: The study associated peak circulating GvH clone levels with early post-transplant HvG declines.

Details on this clone: Its antigen is not known.

The source was unstimulated CD4+ T cells sorted from spleen or lymph node cells, collected before intestinal transplant. The TCR comes from a human donor who received an intestinal transplant. The rearrangement uses TRBV5-1 and TRBJ1-1, with D perhaps matching TRBD1 (5 bases). The CDR3 loop reads CASSSLGADTEAFF. For the CDR3, the DNA is TGCGCCAGCAGCTCCCTCGGGGCAGACACTGAAGCTTTCTTT. Combining the CDR3 with reference TRBV5-1 and TRBJ1-1 gives the whole variable domain KAGVTQTPRYLIKTRGQQVTLSCSPISGHRSVSWYQQTPGQGLQFLFEYFSETQRNKGNFPGRFSGRQFSNSRSEMNVSTLELGDSALYLCASSSLGADTEAFFGQGTRLTVV.